The rows below give T cell receptor beta chains drawn from one sample of a study of CD8+ T cells in alopecia areata. Produced via immunoSEQ multiplex PCR; TCRdb's table is partial and in-frame only. The table records more than 110,000 clones, roughly 54% of them present only once. Source: CD8+ T cells sorted from blood, taken at week 4, from a patient treated with tofacitinib. The receptors come from a human donor with alopecia areata. CDR3s leave out the opening cysteine and the closing phenylalanine or tryptophan.

V gene	CDR3 protein
TRBV5-1	ASSGDTEAF
TRBV5-1	ASSQDGPKNIQY
TRBV7-4	ASSPHRQSETQY
TRBV15	ATSRGQGEVYEQY
TRBV13	ASSLAPWGQGDTEAF
TRBV7-6	ASSHNRGTDTQY
TRBV7-6	ASSKMTGGRNYGYT
TRBV19	ASSIYGVSYNEQF
TRBV29-1	SVDSVEETDNEQF
TRBV19	ASNDGPNTEAF
TRBV9	ASSQSYNEQF
TRBV19	ASQVRGWAATNEKLF
TRBV25-1	ASSEAVTSTDTQY
TRBV13	ASSLGDSTEAF
TRBV30	AWSVTGELF
TRBV7-9	ASSQHPEIYGYT
TRBV29-1	SVLSGNQPQH
TRBV12-5	ASRQGSNTEAF
TRBV5-6	ASSFGAGNTGELF
TRBV6-4	ASSETGEHNEQF
TRBV29-1	SVVQGDGGELF
TRBV6-5	ASSYELSGANVLT
TRBV27	ASSTLPRTGFGQPQH
TRBV6-5	ASSYSKGQGPYEQY
TRBV18	ASSPGTGFGYT
TRBV29-1	STRAEEYNEQF
TRBV13	ASSLGSSVYSTDTQY
TRBV6-5	ASSGTSGGADTQY
TRBV27	ASTGSDTDTQY
TRBV6-1	ASSEGPPATGELF
TRBV30	AWSVSGIEQY
TRBV29-1	SVVQNTEAF
TRBV13	ASSLGGNYGYT
TRBV19	ASTRTSNYNEQF
TRBV9	ASSPYGASRDEQY
TRBV7-9	ASSSSTRGNTEAF
TRBV11-2	ASSLSATGNTEAF
TRBV29-1	SVWTGNEQY
TRBV30	ARNTGKDENQPQH
TRBV27	ASSLSKGTGASEQY
TRBV11-2	ASSGWGETQY
TRBV19	ATESPENYEQY
TRBV7-9	ASSLVPYEQY
TRBV13	ASSFGAQAGLNPEQY
TRBV6-5	ASSYSNGKETQY
TRBV2	ASSEGGLGEKLF
TRBV13	ASSQQGGATEAF
TRBV27	ASSLSGDIQY
TRBV29-1	SVLGTGEYEQY
TRBV4-1	ASSQVGTGYQH
TRBV4-1	ASSQADREESYNSPLH
TRBV13	ASSLGTEYGYT
TRBV29-1	SVVLGPYEQY